This T cell receptor beta chain is drawn from a study of T cell responses to AZD1222 COVID-19 vaccine (dated by TCRdb to 2020 to 2022). Context from the whole study: TCR sequencing was performed for roughly 240 trial participants, of whom approximately 200 were given two doses of AZD1222 and some 26 were given two doses of MenACWY control vaccine. Trial participants were enrolled by age into subgroups of 18-55, 56-69 and 70-plus years, and around 140, 26 and 57 TCR-sequenced participants, respectively, were included in these subgroups.

Read against the paper, the sample's time point label means: about 28 days (+/-7) after the second vaccine dose. AZD1222 recipients whose second dose came at about 4 weeks and those whose second dose came at about 12 weeks were combined into one group, since spike-specific TCR depth and breadth did not differ between the two schedules. Samples from vaccinated people were obtained from the UK trials COV001 and COV002, which included a single-blind randomized controlled phase 2/3 trial of AZD1222 (ChAdOx1 nCoV-19) in healthy adults. For TCRbeta chain sequencing, PBMC samples from trial participants were taken at day 0 and at day 28 after the second dose. The CDR3 regions of human TCRbeta chains were analyzed by immunosequencing. The source study handled its data this way. Repertoire TCRs were checked for matches against a reference library of SARS-CoV-2-specific TCRs that had been generated using the MIRA antigen-specificity platform. Breadth was defined as the fraction of unique TCRs that were SARS-CoV-2-associated, and depth was defined as the fraction of total T cells that were SARS-CoV-2-associated. Using the MIRA data, each spike-specific TCR was assigned both to the spike region to which the TCR was reactive and to a CD4 or CD8 class. Log10-transformed breadth and depth values were compared by one-way ANOVA with Sidak's multiple comparisons tests. TCRdb obtained this table from immuneACCESS and retained in-frame rearrangements with V and J assigned. These tables miss some clones; where compared with another copy, unresolved V genes account for less than half of the shortfall, and the remainder is unexplained. The D gene and trimming were derived from the DNA, and the V and J assignments and clone size from that table. For this sample there are 250,000 to 300,000 clones; around 92% appear just once. 0.55% of the sample is in the top ten clones.

What the work shows at the level of the full study, not this receptor alone: Participants were mostly white British, with more females than males. The authors suggested clonal diversity may have been underestimated. Nearly half of unique spike-specific TCRs reportedly recognized epitopes outside regions mutated in the B.1.351 and B.1.1.7 variants. CD4 TCRs associated with the vaccine covered the entire spike protein, and the dominant responses were in regions 160-218 and 743-854. Because no day 14 peak-response samples were available, the repertoires could be characterized only after the peak T cell response. In the small 56-69-year group, the increase in depth fell short of significance, most likely because of low power. Conclusions about previously exposed vaccinees are limited, since just five or six AZD1222 recipients were seropositive for SARS-CoV-2 at baseline. After two AZD1222 doses, spike-specific TCR breadth and depth were significantly higher than at day 0 and than in MenACWY recipients.

Of note for this clone: Its antigen remains unidentified. No per-base quality is available; no much larger clone lies one base away.

Reading the germline V gene gives CDR1 SGHRS and CDR2 YFSETQ. The CDR3 holds 14 amino acids from the cysteine to the phenylalanine. The entry retains the CDR3 DNA only, 42 bases that are in frame from base 1. Trimming costs V 2 bases and J 3 bases, and their ends lie 8 bases apart. The TCR originated in an adult who received the AZD1222 COVID-19 vaccine. In this chain, TRBV5-1 is recombined with TRBJ2-2, with the D gene call left open. The specimen was peripheral blood, collected 28 days after the second AZD1222 dose. The CDR3 reads CASSLYPDTGELFF. The nucleotide sequence reads as follows: TGCGCCAGCAGCTTATATCCGGACACCGGGGAGCTGTTTTTT.